This T cell receptor (beta chain) was sequenced for a study of control samples from healthy donors and cancer patients (dated by TCRdb to the early 2020s). The library was prepared using the immunoSEQ multiplex PCR assay. TCRdb provides this immuneACCESS table in a form limited to in-frame rearrangements. Some clones are lacking; in checked studies, under half of them reflect an unresolved V gene, and why the rest are absent is not known. This sample holds 80,000 or so clones; about 95% were observed only once. 6% to 8% of the sample comes from the top ten. Spanning cysteine to phenylalanine, the CDR3 consists of 11 amino acids. The retained sequence is limited to the CDR3, 33 bases, with the frame set at the first base. Cut back by 3 bases and 3 bases, the V and J ends lie 3 bases apart. Reading the germline V gene (reference sequence) gives CDR1 SEHNR and CDR2 FQNEAQ. With regard to this clone: Its antigen is unknown. Base qualities are not provided; no much larger clone lies one nucleotide away.

The receptor comes from a woman between 35 and 50 years old in good health. The sequenced sample was blood. The chain is made from TRBV7-9 and TRBJ2-7, with the D gene call left open. The nucleotide sequence reads as follows: TGTGCCAGCAGCTTTAACTACGAGCAGTACTTC. Translation gives CASSFNYEQYF.